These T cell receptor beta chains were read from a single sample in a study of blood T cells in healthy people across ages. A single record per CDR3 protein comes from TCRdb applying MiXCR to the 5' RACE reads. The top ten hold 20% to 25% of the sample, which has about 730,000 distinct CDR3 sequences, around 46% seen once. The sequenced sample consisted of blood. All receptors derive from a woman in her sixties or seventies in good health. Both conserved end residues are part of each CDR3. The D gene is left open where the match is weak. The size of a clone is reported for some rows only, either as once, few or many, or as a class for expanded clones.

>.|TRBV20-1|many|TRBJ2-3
TGCAGTGGGGGTGGGAACACAGATACGCAGTATTTT
CSGGGNTDTQYF
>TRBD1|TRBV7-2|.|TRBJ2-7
TGTGCCAGCAGCTTAGAGACAGGGGTCGAGCAGTACTTC
CASSLETGVEQYF
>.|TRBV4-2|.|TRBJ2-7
TGTGCCAGCAGCCAAGAAAAACGGACATACTACGAGCAGTACTTC
CASSQEKRTYYEQYF
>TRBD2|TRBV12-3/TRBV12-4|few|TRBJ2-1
TGTGCCAGCAGCCCCACTAGCGGGGGACGCAATGAGCAGTTCTTC
CASSPTSGGRNEQFF
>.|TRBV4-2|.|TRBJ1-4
TGTGCCAGCAGCCAAGAAGGCAGGGTGGGTGAAAAACTGTTTTTT
CASSQEGRVGEKLFF
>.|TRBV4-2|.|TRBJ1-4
TGTGCCAGCAGCCAGGGGGGGGACACTAATGAAAAACTGTTTTTT
CASSQGGDTNEKLFF
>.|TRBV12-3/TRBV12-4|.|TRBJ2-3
TGTGCCAGCAGTTTAGGTTCGGAGGGGGCTGGAGATACGCAGTATTTT
CASSLGSEGAGDTQYF
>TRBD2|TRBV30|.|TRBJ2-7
TGTGCCTGGAGTCCCACTAGCGGGAGCTACGAGCAGTACTTC
CAWSPTSGSYEQYF
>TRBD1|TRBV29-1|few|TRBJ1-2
TGCAGCGTTGGGGACAGGGACAGTGGCTACACCTTC
CSVGDRDSGYTF
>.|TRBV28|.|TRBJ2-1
TGTGCCAGCCGAGTCGGGAGCCCCTACAATGAGCAGTTCTTC
CASRVGSPYNEQFF
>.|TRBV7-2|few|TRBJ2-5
TGTGCCAGCAGCCCTCGGGCCCGGCAGACCCAGTACTTC
CASSPRARQTQYF
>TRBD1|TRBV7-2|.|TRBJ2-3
TGTGCCAGCAGCCCGTACTACAGGGGGCTAAATATAAGAGGCACAGATACGCAGTATTTT
CASSPYYRGLNIRGTDTQYF
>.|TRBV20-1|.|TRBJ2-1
TGCAGTGCCCTTCGGACCCCCCAAGAGACCCAGTTCTTC
CSALRTPQETQFF
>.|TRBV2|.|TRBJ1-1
TGTGCCAGCAGTGGGCGCGTCGGGGGGCGGGGAACTGAAGCTTTCTTT
CASSGRVGGRGTEAFF
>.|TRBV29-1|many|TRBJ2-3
TGCAGCGTTTCCAGGGAGTTCGCAGATACGCAGTATTTT
CSVSREFADTQYF
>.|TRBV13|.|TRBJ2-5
TGTGCCAGCAGCCGAAGCTTCAGGGACGAGACCCAGTACTTC
CASSRSFRDETQYF
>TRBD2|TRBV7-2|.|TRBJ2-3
TGTGCCAGCAGCCCCCTCGGCGGGGGAAACACAGATACGCAGTATTTT
CASSPLGGGNTDTQYF